A selection of T cell receptor beta chains follows, all from one sample in a study of cytomegalovirus exposure and HLA in healthy donors. The table came from immunoSEQ multiplex PCR; TCRdb's copy has only in-frame clones and leaves some out. The data hold more than 85,000 clones, with 70% to 80% observed a single time. Material for sequencing was PBMCs. Receptors originate from a female donor in good health and CMV-seropositive. CDR3s leave out the opening cysteine and the closing phenylalanine or tryptophan.

J: TRBJ2-5
V: TRBV7-9
CDR3: ASSGTGIYETQY

J: TRBJ2-7
V: TRBV15
CDR3: ATSRDATYEQY

J: TRBJ2-7
V: TRBV19
CDR3: ASSVLQGGYEQY

J: TRBJ2-7
V: TRBV7-7
CDR3: ASSQGRGTGYEQY

J: TRBJ1-1
V: TRBV29-1
CDR3: SGGAGGRTEAF

J: TRBJ2-1
V: TRBV11-3
CDR3: ASSPRGLAGVNEQF

J: -
V: TRBV20-1
CDR3: SARGGYEQY

J: TRBJ2-7
V: TRBV19
CDR3: ASSIRIAGHYEQY

J: TRBJ2-3
V: TRBV2
CDR3: ASSDGRTDTQY

J: TRBJ2-2
V: TRBV18
CDR3: ASSPGTSGRTGELF

J: TRBJ1-4
V: TRBV10-2
CDR3: ASSEKVSGGRNEKLF

J: TRBJ1-2
V: TRBV5-1
CDR3: ASSKDSPSYGYT

J: TRBJ2-1
V: TRBV6-1
CDR3: ASRGTGQNEQF

J: TRBJ1-2
V: TRBV14
CDR3: ASSQTTSYGYT

J: TRBJ1-1
V: TRBV19
CDR3: ASSSQGGRRMNTEAF

J: TRBJ1-2
V: TRBV6-5
CDR3: ASSKDSVGGYT

J: TRBJ2-5
V: TRBV5-5
CDR3: ASSPDRSQETQY

J: TRBJ1-2
V: TRBV27
CDR3: ASSPREASNYGYT

J: TRBJ2-7
V: TRBV7-2
CDR3: ASNRGGTGTYEQY

J: TRBJ2-7
V: TRBV11-2
CDR3: ASSTDSYEQY

J: TRBJ2-5
V: TRBV19
CDR3: ASSSYRLDREETQY

J: TRBJ1-1
V: TRBV11-3
CDR3: ASSLGGSGAEAF

J: TRBJ1-2
V: TRBV11-2
CDR3: ASSLRTGRFGYT

J: TRBJ2-2
V: TRBV29-1
CDR3: SVGLTSGELF

J: TRBJ2-2
V: TRBV9
CDR3: ASSVGRLAITGELF

J: TRBJ2-6
V: TRBV4-3
CDR3: ASSQEGGTGANVLT

J: TRBJ2-7
V: TRBV7-8
CDR3: ASSSGSSYEQY

J: TRBJ1-2
V: TRBV6-5
CDR3: ASSYSRTGSQGYT

J: TRBJ2-3
V: TRBV19
CDR3: ASSITSGGPTDTQY

J: TRBJ1-1
V: TRBV7-9
CDR3: ASSPRGPNTEAF

J: TRBJ2-7
V: TRBV19
CDR3: ASRNAQTYEQY

J: TRBJ2-1
V: TRBV6-6
CDR3: ASSSGTGAYEQF

J: TRBJ1-2
V: TRBV7-9
CDR3: ASSPSGGSNYGYT

J: TRBJ1-5
V: TRBV7-9
CDR3: ASSLGDRASNQPQH

J: TRBJ2-5
V: TRBV19
CDR3: ASRRLAGVVTETQY

J: TRBJ2-6
V: TRBV2
CDR3: ASPGTAISGANGLT

J: TRBJ2-5
V: TRBV7-2
CDR3: ASSAPGLASRETQY